This T cell receptor (beta chain) came from a study of OX40 agonist ivuxolimab in advanced cancers. Study summary: Patients in the trial were receiving intravenous ivuxolimab every 2 weeks, at doses of 0.01 to 10 mg/kg.

Clones were read by immunoSEQ multiplex PCR, and TCRdb kept only the in-frame ones, dropping some. This table holds some 74,000 clones, approximately 83% found once. The germline gives CDR1 SGHVS, CDR2 FNYEAQ. This CDR3 is 15 amino acids long. The V end lost 5 bases, the J end lost 5 bases, and 15 bases lay between the germline ends. This receptor was taken from an adult with an advanced solid tumor such as melanoma, head and neck, liver or kidney cancer. The chain uses TRBV7-6 and TRBJ2-2, with D uncertain. The sample here was CD4+ or CD8+ T cells sorted from blood, taken in a trial of the OX40 agonist ivuxolimab. Written as DNA, the CDR3 is TGTGCCAGCAGCCCCACTGCCCCAAGGACCGGGGAGCTGTTTTTT. Its translation: CASSPTAPRTGELFF.